This entry features one T cell receptor (beta chain) sequence. In the source study's methods: Amplified reference gene primers provided the basis for estimating nucleated cell counts. Produced via immunoSEQ multiplex PCR; TCRdb's table is partial and in-frame only. V and J calls and clone size are as listed in that table; D and trimming were resolved from the DNA. This repertoire shows approximately 96,000 clones, roughly 90% found once; its top ten account for roughly 2.8%. Germline loops: CDR1 LGHDT, CDR2 YNNKEL (reference sequence). The CDR3 has 15 residues. After removal of 4 bases from V and 4 bases from J, the junction contained 5 bases not matched to a gene. These data originate in a study of blood T cell repertoires in COVID-19. Study details: COVID-19 samples collected from the United States, Italy and Spain covered acute and convalescent phases. T cells, B-cell-depleted T cells, or PBMCs supplied cDNA or gDNA.

What was sequenced was peripheral blood. This chain links TRBV3-1 (or the pseudogene TRBV3-2) with TRBJ1-4, with 8 bases that match TRBD1. The sequence came from a woman of 80 years or more with acute or convalescent COVID-19. The CDR3 DNA reads as TGTGCCAGCAGCCTCCGACAGGGGCATAATGAAAAACTGTTTTTT. Protein sequence: CASSLRQGHNEKLFF.